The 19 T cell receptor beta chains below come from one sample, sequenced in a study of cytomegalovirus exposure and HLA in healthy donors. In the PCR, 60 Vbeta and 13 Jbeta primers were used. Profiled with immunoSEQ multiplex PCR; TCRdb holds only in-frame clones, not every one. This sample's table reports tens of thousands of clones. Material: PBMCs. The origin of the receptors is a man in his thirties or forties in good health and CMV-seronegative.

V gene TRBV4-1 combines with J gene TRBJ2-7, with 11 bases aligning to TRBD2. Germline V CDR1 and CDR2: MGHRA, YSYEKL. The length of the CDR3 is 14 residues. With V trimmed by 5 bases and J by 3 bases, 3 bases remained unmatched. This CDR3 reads CASSFLAGGYEQYF. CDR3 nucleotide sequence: TGCGCCAGCAGCTTCCTAGCGGGAGGCTACGAGCAGTACTTC.

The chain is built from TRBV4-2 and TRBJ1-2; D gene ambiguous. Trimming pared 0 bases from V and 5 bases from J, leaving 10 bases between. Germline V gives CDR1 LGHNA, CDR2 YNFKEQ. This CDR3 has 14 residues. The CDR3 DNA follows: TGTGCCAGCAGCCAAGATCTTACAACGTATGGCTACACCTTC. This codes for CASSQDLTTYGYTF.

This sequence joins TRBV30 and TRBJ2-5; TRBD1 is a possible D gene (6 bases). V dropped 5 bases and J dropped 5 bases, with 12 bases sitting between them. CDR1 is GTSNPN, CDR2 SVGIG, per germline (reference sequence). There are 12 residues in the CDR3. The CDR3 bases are TGTGCCTGGGGTACAGGGTGGGAGACCCAGTACTTC. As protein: CAWGTGWETQYF.

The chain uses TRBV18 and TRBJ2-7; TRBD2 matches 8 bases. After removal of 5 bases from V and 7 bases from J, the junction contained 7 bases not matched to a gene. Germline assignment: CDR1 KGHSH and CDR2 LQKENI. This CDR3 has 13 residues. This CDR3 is CASSGLAGAEQYF. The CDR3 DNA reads TGTGCCAGCTCAGGCCTAGCGGGTGCTGAGCAGTACTTC.

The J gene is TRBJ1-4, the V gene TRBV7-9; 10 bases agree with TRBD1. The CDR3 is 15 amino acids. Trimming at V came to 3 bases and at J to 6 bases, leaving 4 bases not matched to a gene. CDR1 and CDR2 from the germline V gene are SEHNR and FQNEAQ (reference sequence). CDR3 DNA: TGTGCCAGCAGCTTTTACGGGACAGGGGATGAAAAACTGTTTTTT. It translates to CASSFYGTGDEKLFF.

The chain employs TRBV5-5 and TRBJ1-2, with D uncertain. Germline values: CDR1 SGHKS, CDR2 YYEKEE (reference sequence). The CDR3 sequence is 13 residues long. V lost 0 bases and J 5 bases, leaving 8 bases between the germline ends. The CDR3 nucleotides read TGTGCCAGCAGCTTGGTTCCGGAGTATGGCTACACCTTC. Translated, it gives CASSLVPEYGYTF. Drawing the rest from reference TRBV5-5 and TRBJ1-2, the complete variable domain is DAGVTQSPTHLIKTRGQQVTLRCSPISGHKSVSWYQQVLGQGPQFIFQYYEKEERGRGNFPDRFSARQFPNYSSELNVNALLLGDSALYLCASSLVPEYGYTFGSGTRLTVV.

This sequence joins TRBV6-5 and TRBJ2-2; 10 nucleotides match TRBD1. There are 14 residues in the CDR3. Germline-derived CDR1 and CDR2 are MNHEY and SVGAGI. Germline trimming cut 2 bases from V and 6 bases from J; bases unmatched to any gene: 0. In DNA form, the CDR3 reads TGTGCCAGCAGTTACGGGACAGGGGCCGGGGAGCTGTTTTTT. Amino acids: CASSYGTGAGELFF.

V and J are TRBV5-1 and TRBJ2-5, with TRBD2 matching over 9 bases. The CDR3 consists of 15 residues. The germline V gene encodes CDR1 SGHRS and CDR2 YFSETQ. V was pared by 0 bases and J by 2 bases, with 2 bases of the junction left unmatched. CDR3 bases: TGCGCCAGCAGCTTGGTAGCGGGAGCGCAAGAGACCCAGTACTTC. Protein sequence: CASSLVAGAQETQYF. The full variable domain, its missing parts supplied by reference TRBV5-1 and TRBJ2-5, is KAGVTQTPRYLIKTRGQQVTLSCSPISGHRSVSWYQQTPGQGLQFLFEYFSETQRNKGNFPGRFSGRQFSNSRSEMNVSTLELGDSALYLCASSLVAGAQETQYFGPGTRLLVL.

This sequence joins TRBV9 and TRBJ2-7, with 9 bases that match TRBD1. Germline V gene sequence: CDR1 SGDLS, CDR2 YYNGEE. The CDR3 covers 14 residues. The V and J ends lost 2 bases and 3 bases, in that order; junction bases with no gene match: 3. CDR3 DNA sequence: TGTGCCAGCAGCGTTACGGGACAGGGCTACGAGCAGTACTTC. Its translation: CASSVTGQGYEQYF.

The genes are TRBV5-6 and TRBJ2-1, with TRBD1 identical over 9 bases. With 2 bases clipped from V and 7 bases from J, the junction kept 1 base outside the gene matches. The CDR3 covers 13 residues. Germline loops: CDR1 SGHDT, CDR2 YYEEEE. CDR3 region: CASSLGQGNEQFF. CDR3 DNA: TGTGCCAGCAGCTTAGGACAGGGGAATGAGCAGTTCTTC.

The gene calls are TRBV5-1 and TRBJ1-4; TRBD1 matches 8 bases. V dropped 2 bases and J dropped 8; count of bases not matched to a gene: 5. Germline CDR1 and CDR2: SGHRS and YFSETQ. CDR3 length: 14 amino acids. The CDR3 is CASSLQGVSEKLFF. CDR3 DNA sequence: TGCGCCAGCAGCTTACAGGGGGTTTCGGAAAAACTGTTTTTT.

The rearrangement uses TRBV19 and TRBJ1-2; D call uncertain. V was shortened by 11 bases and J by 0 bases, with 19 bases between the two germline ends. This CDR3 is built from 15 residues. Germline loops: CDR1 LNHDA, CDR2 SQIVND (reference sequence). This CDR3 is CAASGGGSANYGYTF. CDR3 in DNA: TGTGCCGCCTCGGGTGGAGGGTCAGCTAACTATGGCTACACCTTC.

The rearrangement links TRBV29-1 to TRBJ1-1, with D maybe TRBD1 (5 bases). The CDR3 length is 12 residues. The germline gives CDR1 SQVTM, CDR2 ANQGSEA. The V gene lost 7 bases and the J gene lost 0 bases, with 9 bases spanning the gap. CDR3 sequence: CSAGHLNTEAFF. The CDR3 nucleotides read TGCAGCGCCGGACACCTGAACACTGAAGCTTTCTTT.

The CDR3 sequence: CASSGTSGNYNEQFF. The CDR3 DNA reads TGCGCCAGCAGCGGGACTAGCGGAAATTACAATGAGCAGTTCTTC. V and J are TRBV5-1 and TRBJ2-1; 11 bases line up with TRBD2. The CDR3 has 15 residues. V shed 4 bases, J shed 4 bases, and the junction held 4 bases outside the gene matches. Germline V CDR1 and CDR2: SGHRS, YFSETQ.

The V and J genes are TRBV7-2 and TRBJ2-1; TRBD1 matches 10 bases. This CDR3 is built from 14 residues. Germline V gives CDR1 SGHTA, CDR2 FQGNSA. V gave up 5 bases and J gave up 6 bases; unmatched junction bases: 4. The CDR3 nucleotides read TGTGCCAGCAGCCCTCGGACAGGGGGCAATGAGCAGTTCTTC. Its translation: CASSPRTGGNEQFF.

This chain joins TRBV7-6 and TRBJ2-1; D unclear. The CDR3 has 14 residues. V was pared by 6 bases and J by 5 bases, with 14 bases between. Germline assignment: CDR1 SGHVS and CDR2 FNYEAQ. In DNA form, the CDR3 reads TGTGCCAGCAGTCCCCGATTGGCCCACAATGAGCAGTTCTTC. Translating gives CASSPRLAHNEQFF.

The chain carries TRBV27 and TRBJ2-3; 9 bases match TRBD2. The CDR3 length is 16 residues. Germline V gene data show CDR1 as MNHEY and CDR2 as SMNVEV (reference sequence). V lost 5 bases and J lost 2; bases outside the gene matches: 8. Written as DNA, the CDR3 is TGTGCCAGCAGTAGAGGGACTAGCTGGGTCACAGATACGCAGTATTTT. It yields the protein CASSRGTSWVTDTQYF.

CDR3 residues: CASSQDREEKLFF. The CDR3 nucleotides are TGTGCCAGCAGCCAGGACAGGGAAGAAAAACTGTTTTTT. The chain combines TRBV6-5 with TRBJ1-4; 8 nucleotides match TRBD1. The germline V gene encodes CDR1 MNHEY and CDR2 SVGAGI. The CDR3 runs 13 residues. The V gene end was trimmed by 6 bases and the J gene end by 8 bases; junction bases not matched to a gene: 5.

The CDR3 loop is CASSVSPASSTDTQYF. The CDR3 coding sequence is TGCGCCAGCAGCGTCAGTCCTGCTTCTAGCACAGATACGCAGTATTTT. This chain links TRBV4-3 with TRBJ2-3; D not certain. This CDR3 contains 16 residues. V was cut by 5 bases and J by 0 bases, with 15 bases left in between. CDR1 LGHNA and CDR2 YSLEER come from the germline V gene.